This T cell receptor beta chain was recorded in a study of response to subunit inactivated influenza vaccine. Germline V gene data show CDR1 as DFQATT and CDR2 as SNEGSKA (reference sequence). With 7 bases removed from V and 2 bases from J, the gap between germline ends came to 5 bases. The CDR3 loop spans 10 amino acids. MiXCR was run by TCRdb on the RT-PCR reads, yielding one entry per CDR3 protein. The table has roughly 700,000 distinct CDR3 sequences, around a sixth seen once. The chain links TRBV20-1 to TRBJ2-5; D gene uncertain. This clonotype was sampled from a man aged 50-59 years who received an inactivated influenza vaccine. The sequencing used PBMCs from blood, collected about 13 days after vaccination. Here the CDR3 reads CSDLQETQYF. CDR3 DNA sequence: TGCAGTGATCTGCAAGAGACCCAGTACTTC.